This T cell receptor (beta chain) originates from a study of CD8 T cells in Susac syndrome. Study in general: Blood was drawn from patients with Susac syndrome. At that point, they were therapy-naive, on corticosteroids, or on intravenous immunoglobulin alone.

Trimming stripped 2 bases from V and 8 bases from J, with 18 bases between. This CDR3 is built from 15 residues. From germline, CDR1 is LGHDT and CDR2 YNNKEL (reference sequence). Random hexamers were used to reverse transcribe the RNA input (about 0.45 to 1 ug). TCR beta CDR3 was amplified by immunoSEQ covering 54 Vbeta and 13 Jbeta. One entry per CDR3 protein results from TCRdb running MiXCR on the immunoSEQ multiplex PCR reads. This table holds roughly 150,000 distinct CDR3 sequences, roughly 96% found once. This chain links TRBV3-1 with TRBJ1-2; the D gene is possibly TRBD1 (6 bases). The material sequenced was CD4+ T cells from PBMCs. The clonotype comes from a human donor with Susac syndrome. As DNA, the CDR3 is TGTGCCAGCAGCCAAACACAGGGCTTCTATGGGGGCTACACCTTC. Translating gives CASSQTQGFYGGYTF.